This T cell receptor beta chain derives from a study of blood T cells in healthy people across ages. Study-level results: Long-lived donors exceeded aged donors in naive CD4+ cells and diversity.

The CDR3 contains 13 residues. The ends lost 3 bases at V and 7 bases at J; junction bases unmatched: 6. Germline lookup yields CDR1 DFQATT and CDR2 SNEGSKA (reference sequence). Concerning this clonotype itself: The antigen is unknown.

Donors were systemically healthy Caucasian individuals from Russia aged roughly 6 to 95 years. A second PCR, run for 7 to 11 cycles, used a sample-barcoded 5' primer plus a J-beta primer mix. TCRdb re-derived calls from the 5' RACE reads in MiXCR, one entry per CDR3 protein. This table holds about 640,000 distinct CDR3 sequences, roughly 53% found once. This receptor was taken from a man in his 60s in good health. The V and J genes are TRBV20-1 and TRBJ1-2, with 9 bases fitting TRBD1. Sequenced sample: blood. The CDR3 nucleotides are TGCAGTGCTAGGGGACAGGGATTTCGTGGCTACACCTTC. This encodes CSARGQGFRGYTF.